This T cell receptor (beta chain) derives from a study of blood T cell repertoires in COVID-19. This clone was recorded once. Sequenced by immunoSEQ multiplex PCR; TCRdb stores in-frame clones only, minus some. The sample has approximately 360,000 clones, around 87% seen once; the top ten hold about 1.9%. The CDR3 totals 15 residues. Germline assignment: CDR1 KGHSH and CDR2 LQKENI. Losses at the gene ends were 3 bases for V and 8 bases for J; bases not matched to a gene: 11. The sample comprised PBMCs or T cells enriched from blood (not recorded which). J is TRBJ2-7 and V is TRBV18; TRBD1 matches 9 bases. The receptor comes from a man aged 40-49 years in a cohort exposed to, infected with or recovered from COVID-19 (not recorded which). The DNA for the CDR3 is TGTGCCAGCTCACCCGTGGGGGACAGGGTGTACCAGCAGTACTTC. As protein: CASSPVGDRVYQQYF.